This TCR beta chain was recorded in a study of blood T cells in healthy people across ages. Overall study results and limits: Investigators treated diversity estimates from one million T cells as underestimates. Age advanced and TCR beta diversity per million T cells fell, roughly linearly. The unsorted PBMCs prevented any conclusive comparison of naive versus antigen-experienced cells.

Details on this clonotype: Its antigen is unknown. One end of the junction fails to match germline, which may point to a read error.

The CDR3 covers 13 residues. Germline V gene sequence: CDR1 DFQATT, CDR2 SNEGSKA (reference sequence). Through a sample-barcoded 5' primer and a J-beta primer mix, a second PCR was run for roughly 7 to 11 cycles. TCRdb reprocessed the 5' RACE reads via MiXCR and lists one record per CDR3 protein. The sample carries some 860,000 distinct CDR3 sequences, 56% recorded once. Ten milliliters of peripheral blood were drawn from each donor into EDTA-treated tubes. This receptor was obtained from a middle-aged man in good health. This rearrangement joins TRBV20-1 to TRBJ2-7; TRBD2 matches at 7 bases. The specimen was blood. CDR3 sequence: CSARGPTSYGQYF. CDR3 nucleotides: TGCAGTGCTAGAGGACCGACTAGCTACGGGCAGTACTTC.